The next 25 T cell receptor beta chains were all read from a single sample in a study of identifying expanded T cells in peripheral blood (dated 2019 in TCRdb). The method was the immunoSEQ multiplex PCR assay. TCRdb stores this immuneACCESS table with in-frame sequences only. Part of the clones is absent; in the studies checked, under half of the shortfall reflects unresolved V genes, and no reason is known for the rest. For this sample the table gives about 100,000 clones, of which over 70% were detected only once. The biggest ten clones account for about 5.5% of the sample. Source material: blood. The source is a person between 18 and 69 years old in good health.

The V call is TRBV5-8, the J call TRBJ1-2; possible D gene TRBD1, 5 bases. Trimming removed 1 base from V and 2 bases from J, with 6 bases in between. CDR1 and CDR2 from the germline V gene are SGHTS and YDEGEE. The CDR3 totals 13 residues. The CDR3 DNA reads as TGTGCCAGCAGCTTGCAGGGAAACTATGGCTACACCTTC. Translated, it gives CASSLQGNYGYTF.

This clone was seen only a few times. The genes are TRBV11-3 and TRBJ1-1; D is uncertain. V was pared by 0 bases and J by 6 bases, with 11 bases between. CDR1 SGHNT and CDR2 YENEEA come from the germline V gene. CDR3 length: 14 residues. CDR3 nucleotide sequence: TGTGCCAGCAGCTTAGATGGAATCCGGCCTGAAGCTTTCTTT. Translation: CASSLDGIRPEAFF.

This sequence joins TRBV28 and TRBJ2-4, with D tentatively TRBD1 (5 bases). Germline V gene data show CDR1 as MDHEN and CDR2 as SYDVKM. The CDR3 extends over 14 amino acids. Deletions cut 2 bases from V and 8 bases from J, with 13 bases between. CDR3 loop: CASSLKGRFHIQYF. The CDR3 bases are TGTGCCAGCAGTTTAAAGGGGCGGTTTCACATTCAGTACTTC.

The genes are TRBV19 and TRBJ1-5; 8 bases align to TRBD1. The CDR3 totals 16 residues. The junction had 5 bases not matched to a gene; V was cut back by 2 bases and J by 2 bases. Looked up from germline, CDR1 is LNHDA and CDR2 is SQIVND (reference sequence). The chain's CDR3 is CASSIQGAGGNQPQHF. The CDR3 DNA reads as TGTGCCAGTAGTATACAGGGGGCCGGCGGCAATCAGCCCCAGCATTTT. Complete variable domain (other parts from reference TRBV19 and TRBJ1-5): DGGITQSPKYLFRKEGQNVTLSCEQNLNHDAMYWYRQDPGQGLRLIYYSQIVNDFQKGDIAEGYSVSREKKESFPLTVTSAQKNPTAFYLCASSIQGAGGNQPQHFGDGTRLSIL.

V gene TRBV7-9 combines with J gene TRBJ1-1; no reliable D call. The V gene's germline CDR1 is SEHNR and CDR2 FQNEAQ (reference sequence). The ends were cut back, 2 bases at V and 0 bases at J, with 4 bases in the middle. The CDR3 contains 13 residues. CDR3 coding DNA: TGTGCCAGCAGCTTAAAAGTGAACACTGAAGCTTTCTTT. It encodes CASSLKVNTEAFF.

The CDR3 region is CASSLAGSGYTF. CDR3 in DNA: TGTGCCAGCAGTTTAGCAGGGTCTGGCTACACCTTC. The chain carries TRBV28 and TRBJ1-2; D might be TRBD1 (5 bases). Germline V gene lookup returns CDR1 MDHEN and CDR2 SYDVKM. V lost 2 bases and J lost 7, with 8 bases in between. The CDR3 is made up of 12 amino acids.

The chain employs TRBV19 and TRBJ1-5; D perhaps matches TRBD1 (5 bases). In germline, CDR1 is LNHDA, CDR2 SQIVND (reference sequence). CDR3 length equals 18 residues. Trimming removed 1 base at V and 2 bases at J, with 18 bases between. The CDR3 is CASSIVHSGGAGNQPQHF. The CDR3 nucleotides read TGTGCCAGTAGTATAGTCCACTCCGGAGGGGCTGGCAATCAGCCCCAGCATTTT.

This clone occurred many times. The chain employs TRBV6-4 and TRBJ1-5; TRBD1 aligns across 7 bases. Losses at the gene ends were 6 bases for V and 2 bases for J; bases not matched to a gene: 10. The CDR3 length is 16 residues. The germline gives CDR1 MRHNA, CDR2 SNTAGT. CDR3 protein: CASSPSGGGGNQPQHF. As DNA, the CDR3 is TGTGCCAGCAGCCCCTCTGGAGGGGGCGGCAATCAGCCCCAGCATTTT.

This chain connects TRBV5-1 to TRBJ2-7; D is uncertain. Trimming pared 0 bases from V and 7 bases from J, leaving 14 bases between. Germline V gene sequence: CDR1 SGHRS, CDR2 YFSETQ. The CDR3 spans 14 residues. In DNA, the CDR3 is TGCGCCAGCAGCTTGGTCTCCCCGTCGGAGGAGCAGTACTTC. It specifies CASSLVSPSEEQYF.

This clone occurred once. The chain is built from TRBV20-1 and TRBJ2-7; D gene unclear. The CDR3 runs 11 residues. V dropped 0 bases and J dropped 8 bases, with 8 bases sitting between them. Germline-derived CDR1 and CDR2 are DFQATT and SNEGSKA (reference sequence). Here the CDR3 reads CSAREVAKQYF. DNA of the CDR3: TGCAGTGCTAGAGAGGTGGCCAAGCAGTACTTC.

This rearrangement joins TRBV6-1 to TRBJ1-2, with a possible D match to TRBD1 (6 bases). Germline V gene data show CDR1 as MNHNS and CDR2 as SASEGT. Trimming removed 6 bases from V and 1 base from J, with 12 bases in between. The CDR3 runs 14 residues. This CDR3 is CASRATGLNYGYTF. The CDR3 DNA is TGTGCCAGCAGGGCCACAGGGCTTAACTATGGCTACACCTTC.

The rearrangement links TRBV5-1 to TRBJ1-1; D is uncertain. This CDR3 contains 13 residues. CDR1 SGHRS and CDR2 YFSETQ come from the germline V gene. Deletions cut 0 bases from V and 1 base from J, with 4 bases between. This CDR3 reads CASSLVSNTEAFF. CDR3 nucleotide sequence: TGCGCCAGCAGCTTGGTTTCGAACACTGAAGCTTTCTTT.

In the case of this clone: Other DNA sequences in this sample translate to the same CDR3. The chain joins TRBV5-1 to TRBJ2-3; a weak D match, TRBD2 (6 bases). The V end lost 0 bases, the J end lost 0 bases, and 8 bases lay between the germline ends. The germline gives CDR1 SGHRS, CDR2 YFSETQ. There are 15 residues in the CDR3. The CDR3 reads CASSLGGGSTDTQYF. DNA for the CDR3: TGCGCCAGCAGCTTGGGTGGGGGGAGCACAGATACGCAGTATTTT.

This clone occurred a few times. Other nucleotide sequences from this sample produce the same CDR3. Here the CDR3 DNA reads TGTGCCTGGAGTGTACCAGGGTCCGTAATCCAAGAGACCCAGTACTTC. Translating gives CAWSVPGSVIQETQYF. The chain employs TRBV30 and TRBJ2-5, with D possibly TRBD1 on 5 matching bases. V lost 0 bases, J lost 1 base, and 15 bases lay in between. CDR1 is GTSNPN and CDR2 is SVGIG in the germline V gene (reference sequence). The CDR3 covers 16 residues.

This chain uses TRBV4-1 with TRBJ1-1; tentatively, D is TRBD1 (5 bases). Trimming cost V 0 bases and J 7 bases, with 12 bases left between them. The germline V gene encodes CDR1 MGHRA and CDR2 YSYEKL. CDR3 length equals 14 residues. CDR3 in amino acids: CASSQDPGPYEAFF. The CDR3 region has the DNA TGCGCCAGCAGCCAAGACCCGGGACCCTATGAAGCTTTCTTT.

The chain combines TRBV4-2 with TRBJ2-7; weak D call: TRBD1 (5 bases). The length of the CDR3 is 14 residues. The germline V and J ends were trimmed by 0 bases and 3 bases, with 9 bases remaining between them. The germline V gene encodes CDR1 LGHNA and CDR2 YNFKEQ. The CDR3 loop is CASSQDPGIYEQYF. The CDR3 nucleotides read TGTGCCAGCAGCCAAGATCCAGGGATCTACGAGCAGTACTTC.

V is TRBV11-1 and J is TRBJ1-6, with D possibly matching TRBD1 (6 bases). The CDR3 has 15 amino acids. Germline lookup yields CDR1 SGHAT and CDR2 FQDESV (reference sequence). V lost 2 bases and J lost 7, with 12 bases in between. The CDR3 here is CASSLTRQENSPLHF. The CDR3 nucleotides read TGTGCCAGCAGCTTAACGCGACAGGAAAATTCACCCCTCCACTTT.

The CDR3 region has the DNA TGTGCCAGCCTAAGGGTCCATGAGCAGTTCTTC. This encodes CASLRVHEQFF. This chain connects TRBV25-1 to TRBJ2-1; D ambiguous. V was clipped by 8 bases and J by 8 bases, with 10 bases between them. CDR1 and CDR2 (germline): MGHDK, SYGVNS. The CDR3 has 11 amino acids.

The chain is built from TRBV7-3 and TRBJ1-2; TRBD1 matches 8 bases. This CDR3 has 13 residues. Per the germline V gene, CDR1 is SGHTA and CDR2 is FQGTGA. V was clipped by 3 bases and J by 8 bases; unmatched bases: 5. Here the CDR3 reads CASSFGRGLGYTF. DNA for the CDR3: TGTGCCAGCAGCTTCGGCAGGGGGCTCGGCTACACCTTC.

The chain joins TRBV7-9 to TRBJ2-1; 11 nucleotides agree with TRBD2. V lost 1 base and J lost 5; bases outside the gene matches: 4. CDR3 length equals 16 residues. Germline CDR1 SEHNR, CDR2 FQNEAQ (reference sequence). For the CDR3, the DNA is TGTGCCAGCAGCTTAGGACTAGCGGGGAATAACAATGAGCAGTTCTTC. It yields the protein CASSLGLAGNNNEQFF.

The chain combines TRBV19 with TRBJ2-7, with TRBD2 identical over 7 bases. The CDR3 has 14 amino acids. Germline-derived CDR1 and CDR2 are LNHDA and SQIVND (reference sequence). The trim removed 2 bases at V and 3 bases at J, leaving 4 bases unmatched. This chain's CDR3 is CASSISRGSYEQYF. DNA of the CDR3: TGTGCCAGTAGTATATCCCGCGGGAGCTACGAGCAGTACTTC. Full variable domain (outside the CDR3, taken from reference TRBV19 and TRBJ2-7): DGGITQSPKYLFRKEGQNVTLSCEQNLNHDAMYWYRQDPGQGLRLIYYSQIVNDFQKGDIAEGYSVSREKKESFPLTVTSAQKNPTAFYLCASSISRGSYEQYFGPGTRLTVT.

V is TRBV27 and J is TRBJ1-1; 7 nucleotides line up with TRBD1. Per the germline V gene, CDR1 is MNHEY and CDR2 is SMNVEV (reference sequence). The CDR3 length is 13 residues. Trimming at V came to 4 bases and at J to 7 bases, leaving 6 bases not matched to a gene. The CDR3 spells CASSYLAGGEAFF. Here the CDR3 DNA reads TGTGCCAGCAGTTATCTCGCAGGGGGTGAAGCTTTCTTT.

The chain joins TRBV29-1 to TRBJ1-2; D gene unclear. The CDR3 contains 15 residues. CDR1 is SQVTM, CDR2 ANQGSEA, per germline. Trimming shortened V by 0 bases and J by 2 bases, and 13 bases separated the two germline ends. The DNA for the CDR3 is TGCAGCGTTGAAGATCGGTCGCGGAGCAACTATGGCTACACCTTC. This sequence encodes CSVEDRSRSNYGYTF.

Regarding this clone: The same CDR3 is also encoded by other DNA sequences in this sample. The V gene is TRBV7-2, the J gene TRBJ1-1, with a weak D call TRBD1 (5 bases). CDR1 is SGHTA, CDR2 FQGNSA, per germline. V lost 1 base and J 2 bases, leaving 8 bases between the germline ends. The CDR3 is 14 residues long. CDR3 nucleotide sequence: TGTGCCAGCAGCTTAGGGAGGGGAAACACTGAAGCTTTCTTT. Translation: CASSLGRGNTEAFF.

The chain is built from TRBV2 and TRBJ1-2; D is possibly TRBD1 (5 bases). Per germline, CDR1 SNHLY and CDR2 FYNNEI. V was cut by 1 base and J by 4 bases, with 13 bases left in between. This CDR3 comprises 15 residues. This CDR3 reads CASSEGVGAFYGYTF. In DNA form, the CDR3 reads TGTGCCAGCAGTGAAGGGGTAGGGGCCTTCTATGGCTACACCTTC.